This passage covers 8 T cell receptor beta chains from one sample sequenced in a study of cytomegalovirus exposure and HLA in healthy donors. The PCR made use of 60 Vbeta and 13 Jbeta primers. Some clones are missing from TCRdb's copy, which holds only in-frame ones; the method was immunoSEQ multiplex PCR. The sample's table shows 130,000 or so clones. Sequenced input: PBMCs. Receptor source: a woman in her forties in good health and CMV-seronegative.

With regard to this clone: A read error may account for a junction end that differs from germline. The genes are TRBV7-3 and TRBJ1-1; D might be TRBD1 (5 bases). This CDR3 is built from 14 residues. Germline loops: CDR1 SGHTA, CDR2 FQGTGA. This chain's CDR3 is CVSRPSPGLTEAFF. In DNA form, the CDR3 reads TGTGTCAGCAGACCAAGCCCAGGGCTCACTGAAGCTTTCTTT.

The chain carries TRBV6-5 and TRBJ2-7, with D possibly TRBD2 on 6 matching bases. Germline assignment: CDR1 MNHEY and CDR2 SVGAGI. This CDR3 has 14 residues. Trimming pared 7 bases from V and 6 bases from J, leaving 19 bases between. This CDR3 is CASKQSGLFGEQYV. DNA for the CDR3: TGTGCCAGCAAACAATCGGGACTTTTTGGCGAGCAGTACGTC.

The chain couples TRBV18 to TRBJ2-3; the match to TRBD2 covers 11 bases. V shed 3 bases and J 0 bases; nucleotides not matched to a gene: 8. Germline loops: CDR1 KGHSH, CDR2 LQKENI. The CDR3 runs to 18 residues. The CDR3 reads CASSPPKGLADSTDTQYF. In nucleotides, the CDR3 is TGTGCCAGCTCACCCCCCAAGGGACTAGCGGATAGCACAGATACGCAGTATTTT.

J is TRBJ1-1 and V is TRBV6-1; TRBD1 matches 7 bases. The CDR3 has 13 amino acids. CDR1 and CDR2 (germline): MNHNS, SASEGT. The V gene end was trimmed by 1 base and the J gene end by 10 bases; junction bases not matched to a gene: 6. In DNA, the CDR3 is TGTGCCAGCAGTGAAGTGGGGACAGCAGGAGCTTTCTTT. Its translation is CASSEVGTAGAFF.

With respect to this clone: This specimen includes other DNA sequences encoding the same CDR3. The chain joins TRBV6-4 to TRBJ2-3; D possibly corresponds to TRBD2 (5 bases). The CDR3 is 14 residues long. V dropped 0 bases and J dropped 2 bases, with 6 bases sitting between them. The germline V gene has CDR1 MRHNA and CDR2 SNTAGT. CDR3 DNA: TGTGCCAGCAGTGACTCGCTAGCCACAGATACGCAGTATTTT. Translating it yields CASSDSLATDTQYF.

The chain employs TRBV28 and TRBJ2-5; 7 nucleotides align to TRBD2. The end of the DNA is better explained by TRBJ2-7, so the J call may be wrong. The CDR3 contains 14 residues. Germline V gives CDR1 MDHEN, CDR2 SYDVKM. The DNA for the CDR3 is TGTGCCAGCAGCCTCGGGGGGAGCTCCTACGAGCAGTACTTC. Translating it yields CASSLGGSSYEQYF.

The V and J genes are TRBV7-9 and TRBJ1-2; 7 bases map to TRBD1. CDR1 is SEHNR and CDR2 is FQNEAQ in the germline V gene (reference sequence). The CDR3 covers 15 residues. Trimming at V came to 4 bases and at J to 1 base, leaving 6 bases not matched to a gene. In DNA, the CDR3 is TGTGCCAGCAGCTCAGGACAGGAGGTTAACTATGGCTACACCTTC. Translation: CASSSGQEVNYGYTF.

The V call is TRBV5-1, the J call TRBJ2-7; D perhaps matches TRBD1 (5 bases). CDR3 length: 13 residues. The V gene lost 4 bases and the J gene lost 2 bases, with 10 bases spanning the gap. Germline V gene data show CDR1 as SGHRS and CDR2 as YFSETQ. The CDR3 bases are TGCGCCAGCAGCCCAGGGTCAGCCTACGAGCAGTACTTC. Translating gives CASSPGSAYEQYF.